This TCR beta chain was sequenced in a study of blood T cell repertoires in COVID-19 (dated by TCRdb to 2018 to 2020). About the study as a whole: Collaborator samples came from the United States, Italy and Spain and covered acute and convalescent phases of COVID-19. The material from the prospective study consisted of cDNA or gDNA derived from T cells, B-cell-depleted T cells, or PBMCs. Subjects who had been exposed to COVID-19, were actively infected with it, or had recovered from it provided the deeply sampled blood TCRbeta repertoires that made up the dataset. The repertoires were released in a freely available public database intended as a resource for research on the immune response to SARS-CoV-2. The samples were drawn from the first 160 participants of the ongoing ImmuneRACE study and from over a thousand subjects provided by 6 global collaborators. Sample metadata almost always included a de-identified subject ID, COVID-19 status, age in years and sex. Where available, HLA class I and class II types were taken from metadata supplied by the sample provider and were not determined by assay-based typing.

Participants in the prospective study were enrolled through a virtual design, were aged roughly 18 to 90 years, and lived in about 25 United States geographic areas. In the prospective study, cohorts were assigned on the basis of participant-reported clinical history obtained from a screening survey and a study questionnaire. Recovered participants in ImmuneRACE Cohort 3 were defined by two consecutive negative NP/OP PCR tests, clearance by a healthcare professional, or resolution of symptoms. In the prospective study, mobile phlebotomists collected whole blood, serum and a nasopharyngeal or oropharyngeal swab from each participant. Over a roughly 2-month period, participants in the prospective study had the option of providing additional blood draws and questionnaires. Before DNA extraction, prospective study blood samples were shipped either frozen or at room temperature. A note on this clone: Its target antigen remains unknown. Per-nucleotide qualities are absent, and no much larger clonotype sits a single base away.

Overall study outcomes, separate from this receptor: Clinical and demographic metadata were provided uncurated, with the amount varying by source and participant.

Relative to germline, V is missing 3 bases and J is missing 8 bases, with 8 bases of the junction outside any gene match. Measured from the cysteine to the phenylalanine, the CDR3 is 16 residues long. Only the CDR3 DNA is retained, 48 bases long and in frame from the first base. The germline V gene sets CDR1 to KGHSH and CDR2 to LQKENI. The immunoSEQ Assay, a bias-controlled multiplex PCR, was used to amplify TCRbeta CDR3 regions from genomic DNA. On the study's bioinformatics: Nucleated cell counts per sample were estimated from amplification of reference gene primers within the assay. To quantify the absolute abundance of each unique TCRbeta CDR3 rearrangement, sequence reads were collapsed and filtered. For each sample, productive Simpson clonality was calculated as the square root of Simpson's diversity index over productive rearrangements. In its TCRdb copy, this immuneACCESS table keeps in-frame sequences only and misses some clones. Where compared with another copy, unresolved V genes explain less than half of these, and the others have no known cause. Clone size and the V and J calls come from that table; the DNA yielded D and trimming. The sample has about 180,000 clones on record, about 88% of them singletons. The ten largest make up more than 8.5% of the sample.

Sample: PBMCs or T cells enriched from blood (not recorded which). The chain couples TRBV18 to TRBJ2-6; 9 bases in between match TRBD1. This receptor was taken from a woman aged 18-29 years who had recovered from COVID-19. In nucleotide form, the sequence is TGTGCCAGCTCACCTCGAACCGGGACAGGGCCCAACGTCCTGACTTTC. Its product reads: CASSPRTGTGPNVLTF.